This entry is about one T cell receptor beta chain. This sample was taken from a study of blood T cell repertoires in COVID-19. Study in general: COVID-19 samples collected from the United States, Italy and Spain covered acute and convalescent phases. Sources were T cells, B-cell-depleted T cells, or PBMCs; the material itself was cDNA or gDNA.

Under the authors' procedure: Counts of nucleated cells, estimated from reference gene primer amplification, were obtained. TCRdb's copy holds only in-frame clones and misses some; the assay was immunoSEQ multiplex PCR. The V and J calls and clone size were taken over from that table, and D and trimming were inferred from the DNA. The sample holds over 30,000 clones, 80% to 95% seen once. CDR3 length: 13 amino acids. Germline V gene data show CDR1 as WSHSY and CDR2 as SAAADI. The V end lost 4 bases, the J end lost 7 bases, and 10 bases lay between the germline ends. V is TRBV10-2 and J is TRBJ1-4; weak D call: TRBD1 (6 bases). This TCR came from an elderly man with acute or convalescent COVID-19. Sequenced input: peripheral blood. CDR3 sequence: CASSGGQGEKLFF. In DNA, the CDR3 is TGCGCCAGCAGTGGGGGGCAGGGTGAAAAACTGTTTTTT.